This passage covers 30 T cell receptor beta chains from one sample sequenced in a study of patients and donors after allogeneic stem cell transplantation. MiXCR was run by TCRdb on the RT-PCR reads, yielding one entry per CDR3 protein. The table records about 960,000 distinct CDR3 sequences, more than 15% of them present only once. The sequencing sample was made of blood, either unsorted or a sorted T cell fraction (not recorded which). The receptors shown here come from a human donor who was either an allogeneic HSCT recipient or a stem cell or donor lymphocyte infusion donor (not recorded which). It is not recorded whose cells these are; they may come from a transplant donor.

This chain joins TRBV10-3 and TRBJ1-1, with D tentatively TRBD1 (5 bases). The ends were cut back, 5 bases at V and 1 base at J, with 17 bases in the middle. The CDR3 runs 16 residues. Germline V gives CDR1 ENHRY, CDR2 SYGVKD. The CDR3 DNA sequence: TGTGCCATCAGTCATTTTCCGGGACGGACGAACACTGAAGCTTTCTTT. Translation: CAISHFPGRTNTEAFF.

This clonotype was picked up a small number of times. The V gene is TRBV27, the J gene TRBJ2-5; perhaps TRBD1 as D (6 bases). The germline V gene has CDR1 MNHEY and CDR2 SMNVEV (reference sequence). The CDR3 covers 14 residues. V gave up 5 bases and J gave up 2 bases, with 12 bases separating them. In nucleotides, the CDR3 is TGTGCCAGCAGTCCCAGGGGAGCACAAGAGACCCAGTACTTC. Its protein is CASSPRGAQETQYF.

V and J are TRBV19 and TRBJ2-1; TRBD2 matches at 14 bases. CDR3 length equals 20 residues. Unmatched junction bases numbered 13, after V lost 1 base and J lost 5 bases. Germline loops: CDR1 LNHDA, CDR2 SQIVND (reference sequence). This CDR3 is CASSIVPRTSGRFGNNEQFF. The DNA of the CDR3 is TGTGCCAGTAGTATAGTCCCTAGGACTAGCGGGAGGTTTGGGAACAATGAGCAGTTCTTC.

This clonotype has more than one count but fewer than ten. The rearrangement joins TRBV29-1 to TRBJ1-2; 7 positions agree with TRBD1. The germline V gene has CDR1 SQVTM and CDR2 ANQGSEA. J was trimmed by 0 bases and V by 5 bases; bases with no gene match: 9. The CDR3 consists of 15 residues. This CDR3 reads CSVQDRQRSNYGYTF. In DNA form, the CDR3 reads TGCAGCGTTCAGGACAGGCAAAGATCTAACTATGGCTACACCTTC. Full variable domain (missing parts from reference TRBV29-1 and TRBJ1-2): SAVISQKPSRDICQRGTSLTIQCQVDSQVTMMFWYRQQPGQSLTLIATANQGSEATYESGFVIDKFPISRPNLTFSTLTVSNMSPEDSSIYLCSVQDRQRSNYGYTFGSGTRLTVV.

Ten or more counts support this clonotype. CDR3 residues: CASRDVSYEQYF. DNA for the CDR3: TGTGCCAGCAGGGACGTATCCTACGAGCAGTACTTC. This chain connects TRBV6-5 to TRBJ2-7; D unresolved. Germline V gene lookup returns CDR1 MNHEY and CDR2 SVGAGI. CDR3 size: 12 residues. V shed 6 bases and J shed 1 base, with 7 bases lying between them.

This clonotype was counted a few times. V is TRBV20-1 and J is TRBJ2-1; the match to TRBD2 covers 9 bases. V lost 5 bases and J lost 7; bases outside the gene matches: 9. This CDR3 comprises 14 residues. CDR1 DFQATT and CDR2 SNEGSKA come from the germline V gene (reference sequence). CDR3 amino acids: CSASSGENSNEQFF. CDR3 DNA: TGCAGTGCTTCTAGCGGGGAGAACTCTAATGAGCAGTTCTTC.

The CDR3 loop is CATGGDNQPQHF. CDR3 nucleotide sequence: TGTGCCACCGGGGGTGACAATCAGCCCCAGCATTTT. The chain employs TRBV15 and TRBJ1-5, with D maybe TRBD1 (5 bases). Trimming took off 8 bases at V and 3 bases at J, with 8 bases between the two ends. The CDR3 consists of 12 residues. Per the germline V gene, CDR1 is LNHNV and CDR2 is YYDKDF (reference sequence).

This chain joins TRBV12-3 or TRBV12-4 and TRBJ2-2; a possible D gene is TRBD1 (6 bases). V was shortened by 6 bases and J by 0 bases, with 14 bases between the two germline ends. The CDR3 has 16 amino acids. In DNA form, the CDR3 reads TGTGCCAGCAGGCCCTGGGGGCGGGCGAACACCGGGGAGCTGTTTTTT. Translating gives CASRPWGRANTGELFF.

J is TRBJ2-1 and V is TRBV5-1, with unresolved D. V lost 2 bases and J 7 bases, leaving 10 bases between the germline ends. This CDR3 spans 13 amino acids. CDR1 is SGHRS, CDR2 YFSETQ, per germline. The CDR3 coding sequence is TGCGCCAGCAGCTTTCTAGTGATAAATGAGCAGTTCTTC. It translates to CASSFLVINEQFF.

This clonotype was found a few times. This sequence joins TRBV29-1 and TRBJ1-1; 9 nucleotides agree with TRBD1. There are 13 residues in the CDR3. Germline CDR1 and CDR2: SQVTM and ANQGSEA. V shed 6 bases and J 4 bases; nucleotides not matched to a gene: 6. The CDR3 protein is CSVRGQGLTEAFF. CDR3 in DNA: TGCAGCGTGAGGGGACAGGGCCTCACTGAAGCTTTCTTT.

The chain has TRBV28 and TRBJ1-6; 8 bases agree with TRBD1. Looked up from germline, CDR1 is MDHEN and CDR2 is SYDVKM. V lost 6 bases to trimming and J lost 6 bases; unmatched junction nucleotides: 7. There are 15 residues in the CDR3. The CDR3 is CASRTGDPSNSPLHF. The CDR3 DNA follows: TGTGCCAGCAGGACAGGGGATCCGAGTAATTCACCCCTCCACTTT. The full variable domain, its missing parts supplied by reference TRBV28 and TRBJ1-6, is DVKVTQSSRYLVKRTGEKVFLECVQDMDHENMFWYRQDPGLGLRLIYFSYDVKMKEKGDIPEGYSVSREKKERFSLILESASTNQTSMYLCASRTGDPSNSPLHFGNGTRLTVT.

This clonotype was counted a few times. CDR3 in DNA: TGTGCCAGCAGCACTAGCGGGGGGGCCCCGGAGACCCAGTACTTC. Translating gives CASSTSGGAPETQYF. This chain joins TRBV9 and TRBJ2-5; TRBD2 matches 13 bases. The CDR3 spans 15 residues. CDR1 is SGDLS, CDR2 YYNGEE, per germline. V was pared by 4 bases and J by 5 bases, with 5 bases of the junction left unmatched.

This clonotype was counted ten times or more. The genes are TRBV12-3 or TRBV12-4 and TRBJ2-2, with D perhaps given as TRBD1 or TRBD2 (7 bases each). Trimming took 5 bases from V and 6 from J, leaving 25 bases between them. CDR3 length: 18 amino acids. The CDR3 spells CASSREGARSRRPGELFF. The CDR3 bases are TGTGCCAGCAGTAGGGAGGGGGCGCGATCAAGGAGACCCGGGGAGCTGTTTTTT.

J is TRBJ1-3 and V is TRBV21-1; the DNA was not used to check the table's D call, TRBD1. TRBV21-1 is a pseudogene. CDR3 size: 14 residues. CDR3 DNA: TGTGCCAGCAGCGAAGGGGGCCCTGGAAACACCATATATTTT. This sequence encodes CASSEGGPGNTIYF.

This clonotype came up a few times. V gene TRBV5-1 combines with J gene TRBJ1-6, with D maybe TRBD1 (5 bases). The ends were cut back, 3 bases at V and 6 bases at J, with 19 bases in the middle. Germline CDR1 reads SGHRS; CDR2 reads YFSETQ. There are 17 residues in the CDR3. The CDR3 region is CASSSGDSQRPNSPLHF. The CDR3 region has the DNA TGCGCCAGCAGCTCAGGAGACAGCCAGAGACCTAATTCACCCCTCCACTTT.

This chain uses TRBV10-3 with TRBJ1-5; 9 bases are shared with TRBD1. V shed 5 bases, J shed 7 bases, and the junction held 9 bases outside the gene matches. The CDR3 covers 15 residues. Germline-derived CDR1 and CDR2 are ENHRY and SYGVKD. The CDR3 nucleotides read TGTGCCATCAGTCGCGGGACAGGGTGGGGACAGCCCCAGCATTTT. It translates to CAISRGTGWGQPQHF.

This rearrangement joins TRBV20-1 to TRBJ2-7; tentatively, D is TRBD1 (5 bases). CDR3 length: 16 residues. V lost 2 bases and J 3 bases, leaving 20 bases between the germline ends. Germline V gives CDR1 DFQATT, CDR2 SNEGSKA (reference sequence). The CDR3 region has the DNA TGCAGTGCTAGAAAGCGTCGTGGGGCGGAAAGCTACGAGCAGTACTTC. This translates into CSARKRRGAESYEQYF.

This chain uses TRBV5-1 with TRBJ2-7; D gene unclear. The CDR3 is 13 residues long. CDR1 and CDR2 (germline): SGHRS, YFSETQ. V gave up 2 bases and J gave up 3 bases, with 9 bases separating them. The CDR3 DNA sequence: TGCGCCAGCAGCTTTTCGGGTTACTACGAGCAGTACTTC. It is translated as CASSFSGYYEQYF.

This clonotype turned up a few times. The DNA for the CDR3 is TGTGCCAGCAGCTCCGAAAACGAAGCTTTCTTT. The encoded protein is CASSSENEAFF. V usage is TRBV7-9 and J usage is TRBJ1-1; D ambiguous. Looked up from germline, CDR1 is SEHNR and CDR2 is FQNEAQ (reference sequence). V was trimmed by 4 bases and J by 8 bases, leaving 8 bases between them. The CDR3 runs to 11 residues.

This clonotype was seen more than once but under ten times. CDR3 coding DNA: TGTGCCAGCATTACCGGGACAGGGAATGGCTACACCTTC. It translates to CASITGTGNGYTF. The rearrangement uses TRBV2 and TRBJ1-2; 9 bases agree with TRBD1. Per the germline V gene, CDR1 is SNHLY and CDR2 is FYNNEI. With 7 bases clipped from V and 6 bases from J, the junction kept 6 bases outside the gene matches. This CDR3 comprises 13 residues.

V gene TRBV6-4 combines with J gene TRBJ2-1; D possibly uses TRBD1 or TRBD2 (5 bases each). V gave up 0 bases and J gave up 10 bases, with 7 bases separating them. The CDR3 totals 12 residues. Germline loops: CDR1 MRHNA, CDR2 SNTAGT. The CDR3 DNA reads TGTGCCAGCAGTGACTCGGGGGTCGAGCAGTTCTTC. The encoded protein is CASSDSGVEQFF.

This clonotype was counted a few times. This rearrangement joins TRBV20-1 to TRBJ1-6, with D unresolved. The V end lost 5 bases, the J end lost 7 bases, and 12 bases lay between the germline ends. Germline V gene data show CDR1 as DFQATT and CDR2 as SNEGSKA (reference sequence). CDR3 size: 13 residues. The CDR3 DNA sequence: TGCAGTGCTCCCTCGGACGGAAATTCACCCCTCCACTTT. Protein product: CSAPSDGNSPLHF.

This clonotype was picked up a small number of times. The chain is built from TRBV5-1 and TRBJ2-6; D possibly matches TRBD1 or TRBD2 (6 bases each). Trimming removed 4 bases from V and 1 base from J, with 18 bases in between. The CDR3 loop spans 18 amino acids. Germline CDR1 and CDR2: SGHRS and YFSETQ. The CDR3 loop reads CASSLRGVSPSGANVLTF. As DNA, the CDR3 is TGCGCCAGCAGCCTTAGGGGGGTGTCGCCGTCTGGGGCCAACGTCCTGACTTTC.

This clonotype has just a few counts. The V call is TRBV12-3 or TRBV12-4, the J call TRBJ1-2; a weak D match, TRBD1 (6 bases). CDR3 length: 14 amino acids. V was pared by 5 bases and J by 5 bases, with 15 bases between. The CDR3 sequence: CASSDGNRVYGYTF. The CDR3 DNA sequence: TGTGCCAGCAGTGACGGCAACAGGGTTTATGGCTACACCTTC.

This clonotype was observed a handful of times. This sequence joins TRBV5-1 and TRBJ2-7, with D possibly TRBD2 on 5 matching bases. Trimming took 3 bases from V and 7 from J, leaving 14 bases between them. The CDR3 totals 13 residues. Germline V gene lookup returns CDR1 SGHRS and CDR2 YFSETQ. The CDR3 sequence: CASSWEIMREQYF. In DNA, the CDR3 is TGCGCCAGCAGCTGGGAGATAATGAGGGAGCAGTACTTC.

This clonotype was picked up a small number of times. As DNA, the CDR3 is TGCGCCAGCAGCCTGGGACAGGGGGATATTATGAACACTGAAGCTTTCTTT. Protein: CASSLGQGDIMNTEAFF. The gene calls are TRBV4-1 and TRBJ1-1, with 11 bases lining up with TRBD1. The CDR3 is 17 residues long. Germline V CDR1 and CDR2: MGHRA, YSYEKL. Losses at the gene ends were 4 bases for V and 0 bases for J; bases not matched to a gene: 7.

V usage is TRBV30 and J usage is TRBJ1-1; maybe TRBD1 (5 bases). Germline CDR1 and CDR2: GTSNPN and SVGIG (reference sequence). This CDR3 has 12 residues. V was cut by 7 bases and J by 7 bases, with 16 bases left in between. DNA of the CDR3: TGTGCCTCTGAACAGGATTCTCTTGAAGCTTTCTTT. Amino acids: CASEQDSLEAFF.

The chain couples TRBV7-9 to TRBJ2-1; D is possibly TRBD2 (5 bases). The V end lost 9 bases, the J end lost 1 base, and 19 bases lay between the germline ends. CDR1 SEHNR and CDR2 FQNEAQ come from the germline V gene (reference sequence). The CDR3 sequence is 16 residues long. The CDR3 sequence is CARILATKGSYNEQFF. The CDR3, as DNA: TGTGCCAGAATCTTAGCGACTAAAGGGTCCTACAATGAGCAGTTCTTC.

The table lists this clonotype with a few counts. The rearrangement joins TRBV12-3 or TRBV12-4 to TRBJ2-7; 10 nucleotides align to TRBD1. The V gene end was trimmed by 7 bases and the J gene end by 4 bases; junction bases not matched to a gene: 10. The CDR3 has 15 amino acids. The CDR3, as DNA: TGTGCCAGCAAAGATGACAGGGGGCATCTTTACGAGCAGTACTTC. The encoded protein is CASKDDRGHLYEQYF.

This clonotype was seen at least ten times. An end of the junction does not agree with germline; a read error may underlie this. V and J are TRBV5-1 and TRBJ2-1; D is undetermined. The germline CDR1 and CDR2 sequences are SGHRS and YFSETQ. This CDR3 contains 12 residues. The CDR3 DNA reads as TGTGCCAGCAGTTCCCGTTACAATGAGCAGTTCTTC. This codes for CASSSRYNEQFF.